What follows are 6 T cell receptor beta chains derived from one specimen sequenced in a study of cytomegalovirus exposure and HLA in healthy donors. This table comes from immunoSEQ multiplex PCR, and its TCRdb copy is limited to in-frame clones, with some not included. This table holds approximately 53,000 clones, roughly nine tenths found once. The specimen was PBMCs. Receptor source: a man between 18 and 35 years old in good health and CMV-seronegative.

The genes are TRBV7-9 and TRBJ2-3; 8 bases match TRBD1. The CDR3 length is 15 residues. Germline assignment: CDR1 SEHNR and CDR2 FQNEAQ (reference sequence). Trimming removed 6 bases from V and 0 bases from J; junction bases left unmatched: 5. The CDR3 is CASSFGDRSTDTQYF. CDR3 coding DNA: TGTGCCAGCAGTTTTGGGGACAGGAGCACAGATACGCAGTATTTT.

The gene calls are TRBV5-4 and TRBJ2-7; 9 bases align to TRBD1. V gave up 0 bases and J gave up 3 bases; unmatched junction bases: 7. From germline, CDR1 is SGHNT and CDR2 YYREEE (reference sequence). CDR3 length equals 16 residues. Here the CDR3 DNA reads TGTGCCAGCAGCTTGGGGGCCACAGGGGGCATCTACGAGCAGTACTTC. It specifies CASSLGATGGIYEQYF. Supplemented by reference TRBV5-4 and TRBJ2-7, the full variable domain reads ETGVTQSPTHLIKTRGQQVTLRCSSQSGHNTVSWYQQALGQGPQFIFQYYREEENGRGNFPPRFSGLQFPNYSSELNVNALELDDSALYLCASSLGATGGIYEQYFGPGTRLTVT.

This chain joins TRBV10-1 and TRBJ2-1; 11 bases line up with TRBD2. The trim removed 5 bases at V and 7 bases at J, leaving 10 bases unmatched. This CDR3 comprises 16 residues. The germline CDR1 and CDR2 sequences are WNHNN and SYGVQD (reference sequence). Here the CDR3 DNA reads TGCGCCAGCAGTTTGGGACTAGCGGAGAATCGGAATGAGCAGTTCTTC. Encoded protein: CASSLGLAENRNEQFF.

Only one count was recorded for this clone. The gene calls are TRBV11-2 and TRBJ1-1; D uncertain. Trimming shortened V by 1 base and J by 1 base, and 10 bases separated the two germline ends. The CDR3 length is 15 residues. The germline CDR1 and CDR2 sequences are SGHAT and FQNNGV. The CDR3 reads CASSLAIAANTEAFF. In DNA form, the CDR3 reads TGTGCCAGCAGCTTAGCGATCGCGGCGAACACTGAAGCTTTCTTT. The complete variable domain, with remaining parts taken from reference TRBV11-2 and TRBJ1-1, reads EAGVAQSPRYKIIEKRQSVAFWCNPISGHATLYWYQQILGQGPKLLIQFQNNGVVDDSQLPKDRFSAERLKGVDSTLKIQPAKLEDSAVYLCASSLAIAANTEAFFGQGTRLTVV.

The chain employs TRBV7-6 and TRBJ2-1; 7 bases are a match to TRBD1. This CDR3 contains 17 residues. The germline CDR1 and CDR2 sequences are SGHVS and FNYEAQ. Trimming cost V 5 bases and J 4 bases; bases outside gene matches: 14. The CDR3 DNA is TGTGCCAGCAGCCCCTTGACAGGGCCAAAACCATACAATGAGCAGTTCTTC. This encodes CASSPLTGPKPYNEQFF. Filled out from reference TRBV7-6 and TRBJ2-1, the complete variable domain reads GAGVSQSPRYKVTKRGQDVALRCDPISGHVSLYWYRQALGQGPEFLTYFNYEAQQDKSGLPNDRFSAERPEGSISTLTIQRTEQRDSAMYRCASSPLTGPKPYNEQFFGPGTRLTVL.

V usage is TRBV27 and J usage is TRBJ2-1; 11 nucleotides line up with TRBD1. This CDR3 comprises 17 residues. The ends lost 4 bases at V and 5 bases at J; junction bases unmatched: 10. The germline CDR1 and CDR2 sequences are MNHEY and SMNVEV (reference sequence). CDR3 sequence reads: CASSSYLAGQGDNEQFF. The DNA of the CDR3 is TGTGCCAGCAGTTCCTACCTTGCGGGACAGGGGGACAATGAGCAGTTCTTC.